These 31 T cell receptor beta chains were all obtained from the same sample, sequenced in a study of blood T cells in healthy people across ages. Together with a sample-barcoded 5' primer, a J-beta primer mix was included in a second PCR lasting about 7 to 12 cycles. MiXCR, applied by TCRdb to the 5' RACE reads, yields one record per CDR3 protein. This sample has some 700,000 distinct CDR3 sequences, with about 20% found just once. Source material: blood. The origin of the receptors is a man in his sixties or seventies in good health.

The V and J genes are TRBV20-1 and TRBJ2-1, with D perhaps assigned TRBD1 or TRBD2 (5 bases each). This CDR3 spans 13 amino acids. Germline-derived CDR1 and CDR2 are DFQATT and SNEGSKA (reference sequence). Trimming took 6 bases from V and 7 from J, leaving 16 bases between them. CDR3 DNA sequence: TGCAGTGCAGCCGATACGGGACGTAATGAGCAGTTCTTC. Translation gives CSAADTGRNEQFF.

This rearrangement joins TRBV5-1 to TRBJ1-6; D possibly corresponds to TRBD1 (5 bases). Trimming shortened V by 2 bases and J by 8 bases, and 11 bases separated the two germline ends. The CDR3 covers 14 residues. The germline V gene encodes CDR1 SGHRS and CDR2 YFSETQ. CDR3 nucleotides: TGCGCCAGCAGCTTAACAGGTGCAGATTCACCCCTCCACTTT. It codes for CASSLTGADSPLHF.

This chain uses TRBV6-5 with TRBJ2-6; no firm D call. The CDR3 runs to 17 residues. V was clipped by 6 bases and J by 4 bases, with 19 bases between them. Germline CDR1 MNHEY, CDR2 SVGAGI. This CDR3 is CASRVLQPTLGANVLTF. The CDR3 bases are TGTGCCAGCAGGGTACTCCAACCCACTCTGGGGGCCAACGTCCTGACTTTC.

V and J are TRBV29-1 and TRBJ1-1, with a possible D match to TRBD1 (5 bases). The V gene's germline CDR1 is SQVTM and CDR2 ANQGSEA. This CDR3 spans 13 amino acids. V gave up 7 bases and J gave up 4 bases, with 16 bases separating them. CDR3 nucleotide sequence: TGCAGCGCTGCTCTAGGGGTCGGCACTGAAGCTTTCTTT. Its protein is CSAALGVGTEAFF.

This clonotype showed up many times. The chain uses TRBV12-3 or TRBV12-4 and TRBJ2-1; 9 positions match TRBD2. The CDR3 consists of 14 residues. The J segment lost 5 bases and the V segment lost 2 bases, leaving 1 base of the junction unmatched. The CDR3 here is CASSLSSGDNEQFF. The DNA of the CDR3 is TGTGCCAGCAGTTTATCTAGCGGGGACAATGAGCAGTTCTTC.

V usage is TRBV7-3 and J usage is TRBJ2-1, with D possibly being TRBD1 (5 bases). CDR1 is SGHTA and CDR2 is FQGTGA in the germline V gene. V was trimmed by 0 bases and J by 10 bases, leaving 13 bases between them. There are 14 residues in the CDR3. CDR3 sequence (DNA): TGTGCCAGCAGCTTAACCCTGGGGCAGTCGGAGCAGTTCTTC. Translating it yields CASSLTLGQSEQFF. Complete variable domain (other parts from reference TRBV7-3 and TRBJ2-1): GAGVSQTPSNKVTEKGKYVELRCDPISGHTALYWYRQSLGQGPEFLIYFQGTGAADDSGLPNDRFFAVRPEGSVSTLKIQRTERGDSAVYLCASSLTLGQSEQFFGPGTRLTVL.

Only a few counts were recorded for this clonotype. CDR3 sequence (DNA): TGTGCCACCAGTGAACCCCGGGACCCTAGCACAGATACGCAGTATTTT. Residues: CATSEPRDPSTDTQYF. The chain employs TRBV24-1 and TRBJ2-3, with D perhaps TRBD1 or TRBD2 (5 bases each). Germline assignment: CDR1 KGHDR and CDR2 SFDVKD. V lost 4 bases and J 0 bases, leaving 13 bases between the germline ends. The CDR3 contains 16 residues.

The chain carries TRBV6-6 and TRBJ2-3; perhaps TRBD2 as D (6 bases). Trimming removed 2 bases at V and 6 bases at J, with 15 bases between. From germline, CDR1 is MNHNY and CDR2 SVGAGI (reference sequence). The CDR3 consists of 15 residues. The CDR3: CASSYRVGSEDTQYF. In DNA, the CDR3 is TGTGCCAGCAGTTACAGGGTCGGGAGTGAGGATACGCAGTATTTT.

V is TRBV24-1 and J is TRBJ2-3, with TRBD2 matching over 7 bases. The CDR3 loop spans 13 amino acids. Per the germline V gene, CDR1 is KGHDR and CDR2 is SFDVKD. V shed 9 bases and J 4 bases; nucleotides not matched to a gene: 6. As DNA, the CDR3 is TGTGCCACCTCGCAGGCGGGGGCAGATACGCAGTATTTT. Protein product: CATSQAGADTQYF.

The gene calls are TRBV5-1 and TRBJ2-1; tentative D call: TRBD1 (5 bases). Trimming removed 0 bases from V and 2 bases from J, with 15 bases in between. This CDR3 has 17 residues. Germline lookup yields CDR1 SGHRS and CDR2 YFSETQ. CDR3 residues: CASSLGIRGRAYNEQFF. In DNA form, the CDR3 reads TGCGCCAGCAGCTTGGGGATTAGGGGTCGAGCCTACAATGAGCAGTTCTTC.

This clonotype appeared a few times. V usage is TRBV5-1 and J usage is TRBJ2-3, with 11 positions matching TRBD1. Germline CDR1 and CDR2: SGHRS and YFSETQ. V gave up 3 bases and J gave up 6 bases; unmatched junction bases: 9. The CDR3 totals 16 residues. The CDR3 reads CASSWGQGGPRDTQYF. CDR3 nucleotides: TGCGCCAGCAGCTGGGGACAGGGGGGCCCTCGGGATACGCAGTATTTT.

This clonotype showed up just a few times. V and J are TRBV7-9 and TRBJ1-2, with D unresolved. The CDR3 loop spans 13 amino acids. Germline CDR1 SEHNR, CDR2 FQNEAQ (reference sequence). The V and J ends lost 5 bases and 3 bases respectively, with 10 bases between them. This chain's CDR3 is CASSRTDYYGYTF. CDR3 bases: TGTGCCAGCAGCCGGACGGATTACTATGGCTACACCTTC.

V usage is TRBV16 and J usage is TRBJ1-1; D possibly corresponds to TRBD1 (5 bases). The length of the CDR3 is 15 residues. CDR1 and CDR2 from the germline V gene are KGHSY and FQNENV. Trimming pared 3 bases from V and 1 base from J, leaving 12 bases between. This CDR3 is CASSQRGLRNTEAFF. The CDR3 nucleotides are TGTGCCAGCAGCCAGCGGGGACTGAGGAACACTGAAGCTTTCTTT.

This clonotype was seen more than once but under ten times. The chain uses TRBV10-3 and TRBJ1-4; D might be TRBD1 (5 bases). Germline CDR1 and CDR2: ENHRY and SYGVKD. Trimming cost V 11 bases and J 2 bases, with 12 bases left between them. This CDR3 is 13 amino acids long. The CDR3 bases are TGTGCCTCCCAGGGAGGCACTAATGAAAAACTGTTTTTT. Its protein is CASQGGTNEKLFF.

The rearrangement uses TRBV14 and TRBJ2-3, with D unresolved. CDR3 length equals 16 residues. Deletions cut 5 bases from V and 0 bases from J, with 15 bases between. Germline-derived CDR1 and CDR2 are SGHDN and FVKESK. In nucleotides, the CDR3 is TGTGCCAGCAGCTTAGTACGAGGATCTAGCACAGATACGCAGTATTTT. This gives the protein CASSLVRGSSTDTQYF.

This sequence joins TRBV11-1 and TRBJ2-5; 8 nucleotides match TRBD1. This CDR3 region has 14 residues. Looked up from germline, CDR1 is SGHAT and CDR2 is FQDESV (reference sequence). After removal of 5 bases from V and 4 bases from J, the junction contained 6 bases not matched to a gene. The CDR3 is CASSQRTGRETQYF. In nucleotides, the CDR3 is TGTGCCAGCAGCCAAAGGACAGGGAGAGAGACCCAGTACTTC.

CDR3 sequence reads: CASSVGVESEQFF. The CDR3, as DNA: TGTGCCAGCAGCGTAGGGGTCGAGAGTGAGCAGTTCTTC. The chain carries TRBV9 and TRBJ2-1; D gene uncertain. Germline values: CDR1 SGDLS, CDR2 YYNGEE. With 0 bases removed from V and 9 bases from J, the gap between germline ends came to 10 bases. This CDR3 is 13 amino acids long. The variable domain in full, completed from reference TRBV9 and TRBJ2-1, reads DSGVTQTPKHLITATGQRVTLRCSPRSGDLSVYWYQQSLDQGLQFLIQYYNGEERAKGNILERFSAQQFPDLHSELNLSSLELGDSALYFCASSVGVESEQFFGPGTRLTVL.

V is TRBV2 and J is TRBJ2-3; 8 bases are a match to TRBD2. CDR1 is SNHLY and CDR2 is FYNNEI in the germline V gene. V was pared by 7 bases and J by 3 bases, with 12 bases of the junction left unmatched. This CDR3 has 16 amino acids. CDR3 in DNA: TGTGCCAGCACTCTGCTTCGGGGGGGCGGGACAGATACGCAGTATTTT. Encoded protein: CASTLLRGGGTDTQYF.

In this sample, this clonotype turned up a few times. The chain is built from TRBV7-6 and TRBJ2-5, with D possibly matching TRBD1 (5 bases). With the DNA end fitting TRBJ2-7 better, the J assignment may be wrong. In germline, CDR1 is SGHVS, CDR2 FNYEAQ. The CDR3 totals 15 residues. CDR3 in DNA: TGTGCCAGCAGCTTAGCGTCCACAGGCTCCTACGAGCAGTACTTC. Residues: CASSLASTGSYEQYF.

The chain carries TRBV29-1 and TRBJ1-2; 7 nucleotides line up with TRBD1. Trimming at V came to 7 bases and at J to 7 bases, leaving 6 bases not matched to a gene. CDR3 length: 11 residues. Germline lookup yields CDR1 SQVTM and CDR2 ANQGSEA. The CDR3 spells CSASGGGGYTF. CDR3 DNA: TGCAGCGCCTCAGGGGGAGGTGGCTACACCTTC. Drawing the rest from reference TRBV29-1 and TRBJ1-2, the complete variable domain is SAVISQKPSRDICQRGTSLTIQCQVDSQVTMMFWYRQQPGQSLTLIATANQGSEATYESGFVIDKFPISRPNLTFSTLTVSNMSPEDSSIYLCSASGGGGYTFGSGTRLTVV.

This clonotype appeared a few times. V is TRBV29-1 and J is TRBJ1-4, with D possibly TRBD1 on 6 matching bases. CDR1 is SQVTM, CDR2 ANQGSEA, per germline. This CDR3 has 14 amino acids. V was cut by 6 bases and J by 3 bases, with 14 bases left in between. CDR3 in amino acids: CSVPEGGANEKLFF. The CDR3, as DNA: TGCAGCGTCCCCGAAGGGGGAGCTAATGAAAAACTGTTTTTT.

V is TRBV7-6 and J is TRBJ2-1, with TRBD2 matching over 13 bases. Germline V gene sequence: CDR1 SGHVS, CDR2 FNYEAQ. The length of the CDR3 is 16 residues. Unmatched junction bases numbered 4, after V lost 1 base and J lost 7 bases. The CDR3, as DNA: TGTGCCAGCAGCTTAGGGACTAGCGGGAGCCAAAATGAGCAGTTCTTC. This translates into CASSLGTSGSQNEQFF. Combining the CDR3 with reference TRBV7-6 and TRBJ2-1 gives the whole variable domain GAGVSQSPRYKVTKRGQDVALRCDPISGHVSLYWYRQALGQGPEFLTYFNYEAQQDKSGLPNDRFSAERPEGSISTLTIQRTEQRDSAMYRCASSLGTSGSQNEQFFGPGTRLTVL.

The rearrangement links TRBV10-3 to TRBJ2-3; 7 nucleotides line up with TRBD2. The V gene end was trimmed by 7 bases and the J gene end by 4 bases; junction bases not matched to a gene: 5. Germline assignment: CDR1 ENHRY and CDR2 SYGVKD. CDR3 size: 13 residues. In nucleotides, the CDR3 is TGTGCCATCATGGGGGGGTTGTCAGATACGCAGTATTTT. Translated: CAIMGGLSDTQYF.

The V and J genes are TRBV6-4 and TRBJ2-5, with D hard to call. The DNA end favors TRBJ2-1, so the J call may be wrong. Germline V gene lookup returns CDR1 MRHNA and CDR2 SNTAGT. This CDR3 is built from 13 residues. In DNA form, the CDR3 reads TGTGCCAGCAGTGTGGGCTTCGCGGATGAGCAGTTCTTC. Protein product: CASSVGFADEQFF.

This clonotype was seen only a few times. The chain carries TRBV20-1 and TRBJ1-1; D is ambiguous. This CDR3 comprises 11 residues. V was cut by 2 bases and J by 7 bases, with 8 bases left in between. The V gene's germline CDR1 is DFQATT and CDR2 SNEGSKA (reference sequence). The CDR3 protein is CSARLQLEAFF. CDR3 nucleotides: TGCAGTGCTAGACTACAGCTTGAAGCTTTCTTT.

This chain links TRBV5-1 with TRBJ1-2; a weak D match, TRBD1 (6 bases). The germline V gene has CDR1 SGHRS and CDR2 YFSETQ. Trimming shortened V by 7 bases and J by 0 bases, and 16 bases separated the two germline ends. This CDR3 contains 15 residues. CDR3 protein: CASGGTPSANYGYTF. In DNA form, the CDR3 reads TGCGCCAGCGGTGGGACACCCTCCGCTAACTATGGCTACACCTTC.

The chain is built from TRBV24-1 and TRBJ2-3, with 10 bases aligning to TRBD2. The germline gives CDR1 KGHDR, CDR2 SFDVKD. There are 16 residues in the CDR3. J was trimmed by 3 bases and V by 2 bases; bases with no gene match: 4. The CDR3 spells CATSDSRTSGTDTQYF. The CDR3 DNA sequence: TGTGCCACCAGTGATTCCCGGACTAGCGGTACAGATACGCAGTATTTT.

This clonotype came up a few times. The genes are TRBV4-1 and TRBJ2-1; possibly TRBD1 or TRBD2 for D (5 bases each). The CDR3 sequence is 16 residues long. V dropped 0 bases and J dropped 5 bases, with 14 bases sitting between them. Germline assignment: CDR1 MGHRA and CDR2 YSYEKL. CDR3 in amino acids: CASSQDPGTGNNEQFF. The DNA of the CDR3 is TGCGCCAGCAGCCAAGATCCCGGGACCGGGAACAATGAGCAGTTCTTC.

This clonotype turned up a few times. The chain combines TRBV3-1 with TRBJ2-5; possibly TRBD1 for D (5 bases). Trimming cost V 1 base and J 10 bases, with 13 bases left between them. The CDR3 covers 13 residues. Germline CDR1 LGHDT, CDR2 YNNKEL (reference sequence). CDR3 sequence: CASSQARMDNQYF. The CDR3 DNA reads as TGTGCCAGCAGCCAAGCTAGGATGGACAACCAGTACTTC.

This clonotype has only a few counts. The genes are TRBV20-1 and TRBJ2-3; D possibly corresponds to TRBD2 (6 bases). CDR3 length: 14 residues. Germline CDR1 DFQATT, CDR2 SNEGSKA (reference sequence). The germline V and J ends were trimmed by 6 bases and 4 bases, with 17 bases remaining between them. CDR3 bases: TGCAGTGCGCCTCGGGCACTAGCCGCAGATACGCAGTATTTT. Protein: CSAPRALAADTQYF.

CDR3 amino acids: CASSYGRGIWGTGELFF. The DNA for the CDR3 is TGTGCCAGCAGTTATGGGAGGGGGATATGGGGAACCGGGGAGCTGTTTTTT. This chain uses TRBV6-5 with TRBJ2-2; a possible D gene is TRBD2 (7 bases). CDR1 is MNHEY and CDR2 is SVGAGI in the germline V gene. The CDR3 loop spans 17 amino acids. V dropped 3 bases and J dropped 5 bases, with 19 bases sitting between them.